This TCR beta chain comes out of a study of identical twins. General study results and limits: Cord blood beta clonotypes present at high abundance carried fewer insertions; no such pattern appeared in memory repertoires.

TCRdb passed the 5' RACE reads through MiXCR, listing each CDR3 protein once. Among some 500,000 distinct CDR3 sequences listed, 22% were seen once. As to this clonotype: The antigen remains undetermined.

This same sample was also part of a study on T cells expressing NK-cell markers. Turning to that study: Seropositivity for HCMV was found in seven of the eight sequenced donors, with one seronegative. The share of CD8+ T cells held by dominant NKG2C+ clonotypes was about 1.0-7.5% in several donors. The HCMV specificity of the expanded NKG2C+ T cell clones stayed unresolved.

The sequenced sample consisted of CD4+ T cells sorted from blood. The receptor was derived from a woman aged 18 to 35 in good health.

The CDR3 region is CASSWGLVYNEQFF. CDR3 nucleotides: TGTGCCAGCAGCTGGGGACTAGTGTACAATGAGCAGTTCTTC. The rearrangement links TRBV7-9 to TRBJ2-1; 8 nucleotides agree with TRBD2. This CDR3 comprises 14 residues. J lost 4 bases, V lost 4 bases, and 3 bases had no gene match. Germline CDR1 and CDR2: SEHNR and FQNEAQ (reference sequence).